Listed here are 23 T cell receptor beta chains from one sample, sequenced in a study of T cell responses to AZD1222 COVID-19 vaccine. The data were produced by immunoSEQ multiplex PCR, yet TCRdb's version contains in-frame clones alone and is incomplete. The sample consists of under 200,000 clones, roughly 94% of them appearing once. The sequencing here drew on peripheral blood, taken on day 0 of AZD1222 vaccination. Receptors were obtained from an adult in good health.

The chain is built from TRBV25-1 and TRBJ1-2; D gene uncertain. CDR3 length: 13 residues. CDR1 MGHDK and CDR2 SYGVNS come from the germline V gene. The V and J ends lost 3 bases and 3 bases respectively, with 8 bases between them. For the CDR3, the DNA is TGTGCCAGCAGTGAGCTGGGCGACTATGGCTACACCTTC. This codes for CASSELGDYGYTF.

The chain links TRBV7-9 to TRBJ1-3; 9 bases are shared with TRBD1. The ends lost 1 base at V and 8 bases at J; junction bases unmatched: 0. CDR1 is SEHNR, CDR2 FQNEAQ, per germline (reference sequence). The CDR3 is 13 residues long. This CDR3 reads CASSLGQGDTIYF. The CDR3 DNA is TGTGCCAGCAGCTTAGGACAGGGGGACACCATATATTTT.

The chain is built from TRBV7-2 and TRBJ2-1; the match to TRBD2 covers 13 bases. Trimming at V came to 3 bases and at J to 10 bases, leaving 6 bases not matched to a gene. Germline lookup yields CDR1 SGHTA and CDR2 FQGNSA. The CDR3 runs 15 residues. CDR3 in amino acids: CASSLGLAGTGEQFF. CDR3 bases: TGTGCCAGCAGCTTGGGACTAGCGGGGACCGGCGAGCAGTTCTTC. Full variable domain (remainder filled in from reference TRBV7-2 and TRBJ2-1): GAGVSQSPSNKVTEKGKDVELRCDPISGHTALYWYRQSLGQGLEFLIYFQGNSAPDKSGLPSDRFSAERTGGSVSTLTIQRTQQEDSAVYLCASSLGLAGTGEQFFGPGTRLTVL.

The rearrangement uses TRBV15 and TRBJ1-3; D gene uncertain. Germline assignment: CDR1 LNHNV and CDR2 YYDKDF (reference sequence). Trimming removed 1 base from V and 2 bases from J, with 9 bases in between. The CDR3 spans 15 residues. The CDR3 DNA follows: TGTGCCACCAGCAGAGGAACTGACCCTGGAAACACCATATATTTT. Residues: CATSRGTDPGNTIYF.

J is TRBJ2-7 and V is TRBV3-1 (or the pseudogene TRBV3-2); a possible D gene is TRBD1 (6 bases). V was shortened by 1 base and J by 3 bases, with 13 bases between the two germline ends. This CDR3 comprises 15 residues. The germline V gene encodes CDR1 LGHDT and CDR2 YNNKEL (reference sequence). The CDR3 protein is CASSQAMRQVYEQYF. The CDR3 DNA follows: TGTGCCAGCAGCCAAGCTATGCGACAGGTCTACGAGCAGTACTTC.

The J gene is TRBJ2-2, the V gene TRBV4-2; D gene ambiguous. CDR3 size: 16 residues. V dropped 5 bases and J dropped 1 base, with 14 bases sitting between them. CDR1 is LGHNA and CDR2 is YNFKEQ in the germline V gene. The CDR3 bases are TGTGCCAGCAGCTCCAACCCAGCCGGGAACACCGGGGAGCTGTTTTTT. It yields the protein CASSSNPAGNTGELFF.

This clone appeared once. J is TRBJ1-1 and V is TRBV27; D might be TRBD1 (5 bases). The germline gives CDR1 MNHEY, CDR2 SMNVEV (reference sequence). The CDR3 has 15 amino acids. Deletions cut 2 bases from V and 4 bases from J, with 14 bases between. This CDR3 is CASSLRVGLITEAFF. CDR3 sequence (DNA): TGTGCCAGCAGTTTAAGGGTGGGGCTGATCACTGAAGCTTTCTTT.

The chain combines TRBV5-1 with TRBJ1-2; D is unresolved. The CDR3 runs to 15 residues. Germline lookup yields CDR1 SGHRS and CDR2 YFSETQ. The ends were cut back, 2 bases at V and 2 bases at J, with 13 bases in the middle. For the CDR3, the DNA is TGCGCCAGCAGCTTCTCGTCTCGGATGAACTATGGCTACACCTTC. As protein: CASSFSSRMNYGYTF.

The V call is TRBV28, the J call TRBJ2-7, with 8 bases aligning to TRBD2. Germline assignment: CDR1 MDHEN and CDR2 SYDVKM. The CDR3 covers 17 residues. V lost 6 bases to trimming and J lost 3 bases; unmatched junction nucleotides: 16. This CDR3 reads CASSLVEEGLGGYEQYF. As DNA, the CDR3 is TGTGCCAGCAGCTTGGTCGAGGAGGGACTAGGAGGCTACGAGCAGTACTTC.

This clone was seen more than once but under ten times. The chain has TRBV6-2 or TRBV6-3 and TRBJ1-5; perhaps TRBD1 as D (5 bases). The CDR3 is 16 residues long. The V gene's germline CDR1 is MNHEY and CDR2 SVGEGT. V shed 4 bases and J shed 9 bases, with 22 bases lying between them. CDR3 sequence reads: CASSFQVDSPSSPQHF. The CDR3 nucleotides are TGTGCCAGCAGTTTTCAGGTCGACAGTCCGTCTTCGCCCCAGCATTTT.

The rearrangement joins TRBV2 to TRBJ1-4, with a tentative D call TRBD1 (6 bases). This CDR3 is 15 amino acids long. The germline V gene has CDR1 SNHLY and CDR2 FYNNEI. Deletions cut 6 bases from V and 3 bases from J, with 14 bases between. The CDR3 DNA reads as TGTGCCAGCAGGAGGACAGTTGCACCTAATGAAAAACTGTTTTTT. Translating gives CASRRTVAPNEKLFF.

The rearrangement links TRBV11-2 to TRBJ2-7; 7 nucleotides line up with TRBD1. With 4 bases clipped from V and 4 bases from J, the junction kept 10 bases outside the gene matches. Germline V gene sequence: CDR1 SGHAT, CDR2 FQNNGV. The length of the CDR3 is 15 residues. This chain's CDR3 is CASSSRDSPSYEQYF. The CDR3 nucleotides read TGTGCCAGCAGCTCTCGGGACAGCCCTAGTTACGAGCAGTACTTC.

The chain joins TRBV5-1 to TRBJ1-1; D remains ambiguous. The CDR3 has 14 amino acids. V was cut by 0 bases and J by 3 bases, with 9 bases left in between. Germline CDR1 reads SGHRS; CDR2 reads YFSETQ. CDR3 in amino acids: CASSLASHDTEAFF. The CDR3 DNA sequence: TGCGCCAGCAGCTTGGCCTCACACGACACTGAAGCTTTCTTT.

V gene TRBV25-1 combines with J gene TRBJ1-6; the D gene is possibly TRBD1 (6 bases). The germline V gene has CDR1 MGHDK and CDR2 SYGVNS. The CDR3 runs 14 residues. V lost 6 bases and J 10 bases, leaving 16 bases between the germline ends. The CDR3 here is CASSFGGAESPLHF. In DNA, the CDR3 is TGTGCCAGCAGCTTCGGGGGGGCAGAGTCACCCCTCCACTTT.

This chain connects TRBV5-4 to TRBJ1-1; D is perhaps TRBD1 (5 bases). Germline CDR1 reads SGHNT; CDR2 reads YYREEE (reference sequence). The length of the CDR3 is 15 residues. Trimming pared 2 bases from V and 2 bases from J, leaving 13 bases between. In nucleotides, the CDR3 is TGTGCCAGCAGCTTAGACCCCCAGGGCAACACTGAAGCTTTCTTT. Its protein product is CASSLDPQGNTEAFF.

The chain is built from TRBV28 and TRBJ1-1; D remains unclear. From germline, CDR1 is MDHEN and CDR2 SYDVKM. CDR3 length: 16 residues. The V and J ends lost 7 bases and 3 bases respectively, with 21 bases between them. CDR3 coding DNA: TGTGCCAGCATGCTCGGTCAGGCTACTATGTACACTGAAGCTTTCTTT. It codes for CASMLGQATMYTEAFF.

The rearrangement uses TRBV28 and TRBJ2-1, with TRBD1 matching 8 bases. Germline CDR1 MDHEN, CDR2 SYDVKM. This CDR3 is built from 12 residues. Unmatched junction bases numbered 10, after V lost 6 bases and J lost 15 bases. The DNA of the CDR3 is TGTGCCAGCAGCCCAGGACAGGGAGGAGCGTTCTTC. This sequence encodes CASSPGQGGAFF.

The V and J genes are TRBV28 and TRBJ1-4; D not resolved. Germline values: CDR1 MDHEN, CDR2 SYDVKM. Between the trimmed V and J ends, which lost 5 bases and 3 bases, there was a span of 10 bases. CDR3 size: 14 residues. For the CDR3, the DNA is TGTGCCAGCAGTCGGCGTGGGTCTAATGAAAAACTGTTTTTT. It encodes CASSRRGSNEKLFF.

This chain connects TRBV6-5 to TRBJ2-4; D call uncertain. The CDR3 covers 14 residues. CDR1 is MNHEY and CDR2 is SVGAGI in the germline V gene. The V gene lost 6 bases and the J gene lost 4 bases, with 13 bases spanning the gap. The CDR3 DNA reads TGTGCCAGCAGCCGTCTCGGCCAGAAAAACATTCAGTACTTC. Protein product: CASSRLGQKNIQYF.

The count of this clone is one. A junction boundary mismatches the germline segment, possibly from a read error. This chain uses TRBV7-9 with TRBJ1-2; possible D gene TRBD1, 5 bases. Per the germline V gene, CDR1 is SEHNR and CDR2 is FQNEAQ (reference sequence). The CDR3 loop spans 15 amino acids. The CDR3, as DNA: TGTGCCAGCAGCCCCATTAATCCGTCGTTTGGGACCCCGGACTTC. Protein product: CASSPINPSFGTPDF.

The chain combines TRBV18 with TRBJ2-5; 7 bases line up with TRBD1. The CDR3 totals 15 residues. Germline V CDR1 and CDR2: KGHSH, LQKENI. Trimming took 6 bases from V and 0 from J; bases not matched to a gene: 7. The chain's CDR3 is CASSQQQGYQETQYF. The CDR3 DNA follows: TGTGCCAGCTCGCAACAACAGGGGTACCAAGAGACCCAGTACTTC.

This chain uses TRBV6-5 with TRBJ2-7, with D perhaps matching TRBD1 (6 bases). This CDR3 is built from 14 residues. V gave up 2 bases and J gave up 2 bases, with 10 bases separating them. The germline CDR1 and CDR2 sequences are MNHEY and SVGAGI. CDR3 DNA: TGTGCCAGCAGTTACGCGAGGACAGCCTACGAGCAGTACTTC. Translated, it gives CASSYARTAYEQYF.

The chain uses TRBV19 and TRBJ2-1, with 7 bases identical to TRBD1. CDR1 and CDR2 from the germline V gene are LNHDA and SQIVND (reference sequence). J was trimmed by 5 bases and V by 3 bases; bases with no gene match: 7. The CDR3 runs 15 residues. CDR3 DNA: TGTGCCAGTAGTATGGGGCAGGGGGTCCACAATGAGCAGTTCTTC. It specifies CASSMGQGVHNEQFF.